The rows below give T cell receptor beta chains drawn from one sample of a study of high-grade serous ovarian cancer treatment subgroups. Method: immunoSEQ multiplex PCR; TCRdb's copy keeps in-frame clones and lacks some. The sample includes about 12,000 clones, around 90% of them seen just once. The sample taken for sequencing was tumor tissue. These receptors originate from a human donor with high-grade serous ovarian cancer. The CDR3 runs from the conserved cysteine through the conserved F or W. A D gene is named only where the DNA matches it firmly. Size tells how often a clone was seen (once, few, many) or the class of an expanded clone, and some rows leave it out.

size	V	D	J	CDR3	DNA
NA	TRBV5-6	TRBD1	TRBJ1-3	CASSRQGLDSGNTIYF	TGTGCCAGCAGTAGACAGGGGCTCGACTCTGGAAACACCATATATTTT
NA	TRBV5-4	NA	TRBJ2-3	CASSFRSGGLPDTQYF	TGTGCCAGCAGCTTCCGCTCGGGGGGCCTTCCCGATACGCAGTATTTT
NA	TRBV18	NA	TRBJ2-1	CASSPGGGPYNEQFF	TGTGCCAGCTCGCCTGGAGGGGGCCCCTACAATGAGCAGTTCTTC
NA	TRBV7-9	NA	TRBJ1-5	CASSLTGGNQPQHF	TGTGCCAGCAGCTTGACTGGGGGCAATCAGCCCCAGCATTTT
NA	TRBV28	TRBD1	TRBJ2-7	CASSFLGQGEQRQYF	TGTGCCAGCAGTTTCTTGGGACAGGGGGAGCAGCGGCAGTACTTC
NA	TRBV7-9	NA	TRBJ1-4	CASSLDATNEKLFF	TGTGCCAGCAGCTTAGATGCAACTAATGAAAAACTGTTTTTT
NA	TRBV5-5	NA	TRBJ1-5	CASSFSDSGNQPQHF	TGTGCCAGCAGCTTTTCGGACAGTGGGAATCAGCCCCAGCATTTT
NA	TRBV5-1	NA	TRBJ2-1	CASSSPPYNEQFF	TGCGCCAGCAGCTCACCCCCATACAATGAGCAGTTCTTC
few	TRBV19	NA	TRBJ1-1	CASSRAKNTEAFF	TGTGCCAGTAGCCGGGCAAAGAACACTGAAGCTTTCTTT
few	TRBV10-3	TRBD2	TRBJ2-2	CAIGAGEDTGELFF	TGTGCCATCGGAGCGGGAGAGGACACCGGGGAGCTGTTTTTT
NA	TRBV19	NA	TRBJ2-1	CASSMSVAAGEYNEQFF	TGTGCCAGTAGTATGTCGGTGGCCGCAGGGGAGTACAATGAGCAGTTCTTC
once	TRBV4-1	TRBD1	TRBJ1-2	CASRPRDRGVGVNYGYTF	TGCGCCAGCAGGCCAAGGGACAGGGGAGTGGGGGTGAACTATGGCTACACCTTC
NA	TRBV4-2	NA	TRBJ2-6	CASSREGQSSGANVLTF	TGTGCCAGCAGCCGGGAGGGACAGTCCTCTGGGGCCAACGTCCTGACTTTC
NA	TRBV7-9	NA	TRBJ2-7	CASSPTGQGGEQYF	TGTGCCAGCAGCCCCACGGGGCAGGGAGGCGAGCAGTACTTC
NA	TRBV2	NA	TRBJ2-2	CASHPRGITGELFF	TGTGCCAGTCACCCCCGTGGGATCACCGGGGAGCTGTTTTTT
NA	TRBV7-3	TRBD2	TRBJ2-2	CASSSGLAGAAPNTGELFF	TGTGCCAGCAGCTCCGGACTAGCGGGAGCCGCCCCGAACACCGGGGAGCTGTTTTTT
once	TRBV5-1	NA	TRBJ2-7	CASSLVGGREQYF	TGCGCCAGCAGCTTGGTGGGGGGGCGGGAGCAGTACTTC
once	TRBV9	TRBD2	TRBJ2-1	CASSVGARTSDFSSYNEQFF	TGTGCCAGCAGCGTGGGGGCCCGGACTAGCGATTTTAGCTCCTACAATGAGCAGTTCTTC
NA	TRBV6-1	NA	TRBJ1-5	CASSDGGSLSGQPQHF	TGTGCCAGCAGTGACGGTGGGAGCCTTAGTGGTCAGCCCCAGCATTTT
NA	TRBV5-8	NA	TRBJ1-5	CASSLVYSNQPQHF	TGTGCCAGCAGCTTGGTCTACAGCAATCAGCCCCAGCATTTT
NA	TRBV18	NA	TRBJ1-5	CASSISPGRTGSQPQHF	TGTGCCAGCTCAATATCTCCGGGACGAACGGGAAGTCAGCCCCAGCATTTT
NA	TRBV6-5	TRBD1	TRBJ1-1	CASSYRGRDTEAFF	TGTGCCAGCAGTTACAGGGGGCGCGACACTGAAGCTTTCTTT
NA	TRBV6-1	TRBD1	TRBJ1-4	CASRATGVEKLFF	TGTGCCAGCCGCGCGACAGGGGTTGAAAAACTGTTTTTT
few	TRBV2	TRBD2	TRBJ2-3	CASSEEGLANADTQYF	TGTGCCAGCAGTGAAGAGGGACTAGCGAACGCAGATACGCAGTATTTT
few	TRBV7-2	NA	TRBJ1-2	CASSLDLAGPGYTF	TGTGCCAGCAGCTTAGATTTGGCTGGGCCTGGCTACACCTTC
NA	TRBV6-6	TRBD1	TRBJ1-1	CASSWTGEAFF	TGTGCCAGCAGCTGGACAGGGGAAGCTTTCTTT
NA	TRBV7-7	TRBD2	TRBJ2-1	CASSPLAGSYNEQFF	TGTGCCAGCAGCCCCCTAGCGGGTTCCTACAATGAGCAGTTCTTC
NA	TRBV6-6	TRBD1	TRBJ2-5	CASSYLGTGGETQYF	TGTGCCAGCAGTTACCTGGGGACAGGGGGTGAGACCCAGTACTTC
NA	TRBV5-4	NA	TRBJ2-7	CASSTPQGYEQYF	TGTGCCAGCAGCACACCCCAGGGATACGAGCAGTACTTC
NA	TRBV30	NA	TRBJ2-2	CAWGRGGTGELFF	TGTGCCTGGGGCCGGGGTGGCACCGGGGAGCTGTTTTTT
NA	TRBV5-8	TRBD1	TRBJ2-1	CASSWGQGSLSSYNEQFF	TGTGCCAGCAGCTGGGGACAGGGAAGCCTGAGCTCCTACAATGAGCAGTTCTTC
NA	TRBV7-8	NA	TRBJ1-1	CASSPSQSLTTEAFF	TGTGCCAGCAGCCCATCTCAGTCGTTGACCACTGAAGCTTTCTTT
once	TRBV28	NA	TRBJ2-2	CASSLVGVSGELFF	TGTGCCAGCAGTTTGGTTGGGGTTAGCGGGGAGCTGTTTTTT
NA	TRBV12-2	NA	TRBJ2-1	CASRLAWGSHTYNEQFF	TGTGCAAGTCGCTTAGCGTGGGGATCCCACACCTACAATGAGCAGTTCTTC
NA	TRBV10-3	TRBD1	TRBJ2-2	CAIRRQGSAGELFF	TGTGCCATCAGGCGACAGGGGTCGGCCGGGGAGCTGTTTTTT
NA	TRBV6-6	NA	TRBJ1-5	CASSHDTANQPQHF	TGTGCCAGCAGCCACGACACCGCCAATCAGCCCCAGCATTTT
once	TRBV2	NA	TRBJ1-1	CASSGRRRNTEAFF	TGTGCCAGCAGTGGACGCAGACGGAACACTGAAGCTTTCTTT
NA	TRBV20-1	TRBD1	TRBJ2-1	CSTGTGYEQFF	TGCAGTACCGGGACAGGGTATGAGCAGTTCTTC
NA	TRBV18	NA	TRBJ1-2	CASSGIGQNEISRYTF	TGTGCCAGCTCGGGGATTGGACAGAATGAGATATCGCGCTACACCTTC
NA	TRBV25-1	TRBD1	TRBJ1-5	CASSVPSQGTGAQPQHF	TGTGCCAGCAGTGTCCCCTCACAGGGGACGGGGGCTCAGCCCCAGCATTTT
NA	TRBV28	NA	TRBJ1-5	CASSWAGSSNQPQHF	TGTGCCAGCAGTTGGGCAGGGAGTAGCAATCAGCCCCAGCATTTT